One sample yielded the 14 T cell receptor beta chains listed below, sequenced in a study of blood T cell repertoires in COVID-19. Only in-frame clones appear in the TCRdb table, and some are missing; sequencing was by immunoSEQ multiplex PCR. The top ten hold around 3% of the sample, which has 200,000 or so clones, 80% to 90% seen once. Specimen: peripheral blood. The receptor set was obtained from a man aged 50 or older who had recovered from COVID-19.

The chain couples TRBV24-1 to TRBJ2-7, with 7 bases identical to TRBD1. Unmatched junction bases numbered 6, after V lost 4 bases and J lost 1 base. The CDR3 runs to 15 residues. Per germline, CDR1 KGHDR and CDR2 SFDVKD. CDR3 nucleotide sequence: TGTGCCACCAGTGACCCCAGACAGGGATCCTACGAGCAGTACTTC. Its translation: CATSDPRQGSYEQYF.

The chain is built from TRBV14 and TRBJ2-3, with D tentatively TRBD1 (6 bases). Germline V gene sequence: CDR1 SGHDN, CDR2 FVKESK. V was pared by 4 bases and J by 1 base, with 12 bases between. CDR3 length equals 15 residues. In nucleotides, the CDR3 is TGTGCCAGCAGCCGAAACAGGGTCGGCACAGATACGCAGTATTTT. As protein: CASSRNRVGTDTQYF.

The genes are TRBV7-6 and TRBJ1-4; D unclear. Trimming left V 1 base short and J 10 bases short, with 16 bases between. There are 15 residues in the CDR3. In germline, CDR1 is SGHVS, CDR2 FNYEAQ. CDR3 protein: CASSLVLGQIGKLFF. CDR3 nucleotide sequence: TGTGCCAGCAGCTTAGTGTTGGGCCAGATCGGAAAACTGTTTTTT.

The genes are TRBV11-2 and TRBJ1-2, with 8 positions matching TRBD1. Germline trimming cut 5 bases from V and 4 bases from J; bases unmatched to any gene: 12. In germline, CDR1 is SGHAT, CDR2 FQNNGV. The CDR3 is 16 residues long. The CDR3, as DNA: TGTGCCAGCAGCGTACCCCGCCCGGGACAGGCCTATGGCTACACCTTC. It encodes CASSVPRPGQAYGYTF.

The genes are TRBV19 and TRBJ2-1; 7 bases agree with TRBD2. The CDR3 consists of 13 residues. The ends lost 5 bases at V and 8 bases at J; junction bases unmatched: 6. From germline, CDR1 is LNHDA and CDR2 SQIVND (reference sequence). CDR3: CASSGLVTDEQFF. The DNA for the CDR3 is TGTGCCAGTAGTGGACTAGTTACCGATGAGCAGTTCTTC.

The chain recombines TRBV9 with TRBJ2-2; D not certain. Trimming cost V 4 bases and J 4 bases, with 11 bases left between them. The CDR3 loop spans 14 amino acids. CDR1 SGDLS and CDR2 YYNGEE come from the germline V gene. The CDR3 DNA reads as TGTGCCAGCAGCCCCCAACCGAGCACCGGGGAGCTGTTTTTT. It is translated as CASSPQPSTGELFF.

About this clone: Other DNA sequences from this sample encode an identical CDR3 as well. The chain is built from TRBV11-2 and TRBJ2-2; TRBD1 agrees at 7 bases. The CDR3 covers 16 residues. Trimming removed 0 bases from V and 0 bases from J; junction bases left unmatched: 1. Per the germline V gene, CDR1 is SGHAT and CDR2 is FQNNGV. This chain's CDR3 is CASSLEGGPNTGELFF. The DNA for the CDR3 is TGTGCCAGCAGCTTAGAAGGGGGCCCGAACACCGGGGAGCTGTTTTTT.

The chain couples TRBV6-5 to TRBJ1-4; possible D gene TRBD1, 6 bases. V lost 2 bases, J lost 5 bases, and 6 bases lay in between. Germline V gene data show CDR1 as MNHEY and CDR2 as SVGAGI. The CDR3 covers 13 residues. In DNA form, the CDR3 reads TGTGCCAGCAGTTACGGGGGCAATGAAAAACTGTTTTTT. It is translated as CASSYGGNEKLFF.

As DNA, the CDR3 is TGTGCCACCAGCAGACCCGGGATTTTGATTATGGAGCAGTACTTC. It encodes CATSRPGILIMEQYF. The genes are TRBV15 and TRBJ2-7; D possibly corresponds to TRBD2 (5 bases). V was cut by 2 bases and J by 7 bases, with 18 bases left in between. Germline CDR1 reads LNHNV; CDR2 reads YYDKDF (reference sequence). The CDR3 spans 15 residues.

This chain's CDR3 is CASSLGTQSLTEAFF. The CDR3 coding sequence is TGTGCCAGCAGCTTGGGGACACAATCCCTCACTGAAGCTTTCTTT. The rearrangement uses TRBV7-9 and TRBJ1-1; D perhaps matches TRBD1 (6 bases). This CDR3 spans 15 amino acids. V was trimmed by 3 bases and J by 4 bases, leaving 15 bases between them. Germline V gene lookup returns CDR1 SEHNR and CDR2 FQNEAQ (reference sequence).

This rearrangement joins TRBV2 to TRBJ1-3; D perhaps matches TRBD1 (5 bases). From germline, CDR1 is SNHLY and CDR2 FYNNEI. V gave up 6 bases and J gave up 2 bases, with 8 bases separating them. The CDR3 extends over 13 amino acids. For the CDR3, the DNA is TGTGCCAGCAGGGGGGAGGCTGGAAACACCATATATTTT. It specifies CASRGEAGNTIYF.

V gene TRBV7-7 combines with J gene TRBJ1-3; TRBD1 might be the D (5 bases). Germline V gene data show CDR1 as SSHAT and CDR2 as FNYEAQ (reference sequence). The V and J ends lost 5 bases and 4 bases respectively, with 24 bases between them. The CDR3 sequence is 18 residues long. Here the CDR3 DNA reads TGTGCCAGCAGCCCCCGGCCCCTGGACGGGACTGGAGGAAACACCATATATTTT. This codes for CASSPRPLDGTGGNTIYF.

This CDR3 reads CASRNRGGKSTDTQYF. CDR3 nucleotides: TGTGCCAGCAGAAATCGGGGGGGGAAGAGCACAGATACGCAGTATTTT. The V gene is TRBV28, the J gene TRBJ2-3, with 8 bases lining up with TRBD2. This CDR3 has 16 amino acids. Trimming took 6 bases from V and 0 from J; bases not matched to a gene: 8. The V gene's germline CDR1 is MDHEN and CDR2 SYDVKM.

The rearrangement uses TRBV30 and TRBJ1-5; D remains unclear. Per germline, CDR1 GTSNPN and CDR2 SVGIG (reference sequence). Trimming pared 8 bases from V and 4 bases from J, leaving 9 bases between. This CDR3 is built from 11 residues. As DNA, the CDR3 is TGTGCCCCAGGATGTAATCAGCCCCAGCATTTT. It specifies CAPGCNQPQHF.